This T cell receptor (beta chain) came from a study of cytomegalovirus exposure and HLA in healthy donors. PCR involved 60 Vbeta and 13 Jbeta primers. Libraries were prepared by immunoSEQ multiplex PCR; TCRdb keeps only in-frame clonotypes and omits some of them. Of approximately 110,000 clones in the sample, around three quarters were seen once. The CDR3 spans 15 residues. The J segment lost 4 bases and the V segment lost 4 bases, leaving 7 bases of the junction unmatched. Germline V CDR1 and CDR2: SGHNT, YYREEE (reference sequence). This chain uses TRBV5-4 with TRBJ2-4; 8 nucleotides align to TRBD1. This TCR was sampled from a woman between 18 and 29 years old in good health and CMV-seropositive. The sequencing input was PBMCs. The CDR3 protein is CASSMMGQAKNIQYF. CDR3 nucleotides: TGTGCCAGCAGCATGATGGGACAGGCGAAAAACATTCAGTACTTC.